These T cell receptor beta chains were read from a single sample in a study of vaccination effects on CD4 cells after COVID-19. The method was immunoSEQ multiplex PCR; TCRdb's version includes in-frame clones alone and lacks a portion of them. The sample contains roughly 26,000 clones, 75% to 85% of which appear only once. No antigen is known for these receptors. The specimen comprised CD4+ T cells from PBMCs cultured with HCoV-NL63 spike peptides, sampled before COVID-19 vaccination. Receptor source: a human donor who had a prior SARS-CoV-2 infection. The CDR3 runs from the conserved cysteine through the conserved F or W. A D gene is named only where the DNA matches it firmly. Only some rows state a clone size, as once, few, many or a class for expanded clones.

>TRBD2|NA|TRBJ2-3|TRBV3-1/TRBV3-2|16
CASSRTSGGATDTQYF
TGTGCCAGCAGCCGGACTAGCGGGGGGGCCACAGATACGCAGTATTTT
>NA|NA|TRBJ2-1|TRBV10-3|14
CAISELGLSNEQFF
TGTGCCATCAGTGAGTTGGGACTCTCAAATGAGCAGTTCTTC
>NA|once|TRBJ1-5|TRBV4-3|17
CASSQAVGTAGGQPQHF
TGCGCCAGCAGCCAGGCCGTTGGGACTGCGGGCGGGCAGCCCCAGCATTTT
>NA|NA|TRBJ2-7|TRBV6-5|14
CASSPVAVVYEQYF
TGTGCCAGCAGCCCCGTAGCGGTCGTCTACGAGCAGTACTTC
>NA|NA|TRBJ2-1|TRBV7-2|19
CASSQSVWPIADRYNEQFF
TGTGCCAGCAGCCAATCGGTCTGGCCCATAGCGGATCGTTACAATGAGCAGTTCTTC
>NA|NA|TRBJ2-3|TRBV19|13
CASSASITDTQYF
TGTGCCAGTAGTGCTAGCATCACAGATACGCAGTATTTT
>TRBD2|NA|TRBJ2-7|TRBV29-1|14
CSVVRTSGIYEQYF
TGCAGCGTTGTGCGGACTAGCGGAATCTACGAGCAGTACTTC
>TRBD1|once|TRBJ2-5|TRBV5-1|14
CASSETGAQETQYF
TGCGCCAGCAGTGAGACAGGGGCTCAAGAGACCCAGTACTTC
>NA|NA|TRBJ2-1|TRBV15|14
CATSEYLENNEQFF
TGTGCCACCAGCGAATATCTGGAGAACAATGAGCAGTTCTTC
>NA|NA|TRBJ2-3|TRBV25-1|13
CASSDFRKYTQYF
TGTGCCAGCAGTGACTTTCGGAAGTATACGCAGTATTTT
>NA|NA|TRBJ2-3|TRBV6-6|17
CASSRRIRDLGTDTQYF
TGTGCCAGCAGCCGACGCATCCGGGATCTCGGGACAGATACGCAGTATTTT
>TRBD2|NA|TRBJ2-1|TRBV7-2|14
CASSSTSPYNEQFF
TGTGCCAGCAGCTCGACTAGCCCCTACAATGAGCAGTTCTTC
>TRBD1|NA|TRBJ2-5|TRBV7-2|14
CASSLRQGQETQYF
TGTGCCAGCAGCCTAAGACAGGGCCAAGAGACCCAGTACTTC
>TRBD1|NA|TRBJ2-4|TRBV10-3|18
CAISEPPGTGVAKNIQYF
TGTGCCATCAGTGAGCCCCCCGGGACAGGGGTAGCCAAAAACATTCAGTACTTC
>NA|NA|TRBJ2-3|TRBV28|15
CATASPGRRRDTQYF
TGTGCCACCGCAAGCCCGGGACGTCGTAGGGATACGCAGTATTTT
>TRBD1|NA|TRBJ1-2|TRBV4-2|18
CASSQDLYRGVGDMGYTF
TGTGCCAGCAGCCAAGATTTGTACAGGGGCGTTGGGGACATGGGCTACACCTTC
>NA|medium-sized|TRBJ2-5|TRBV5-4|15
CASSGGQRVQETQYF
TGTGCCAGCAGCGGGGGGCAGAGAGTCCAAGAGACCCAGTACTTC
>TRBD2|few|TRBJ2-1|TRBV7-9|15
CASKILLAGDNEQFF
TGTGCCAGCAAGATCCTTTTAGCGGGGGACAATGAGCAGTTCTTC
>TRBD2|NA|TRBJ2-5|TRBV2|15
CASRRLAGRAETQYF
TGTGCCAGCAGGAGACTAGCGGGACGGGCGGAGACCCAGTACTTC
>TRBD1|NA|TRBJ1-6|TRBV18|15
CASSPTGGFSSPLHF
TGTGCCAGCTCCCCGACAGGGGGCTTTAGTTCACCCCTCCACTTT
>NA|NA|TRBJ1-1|TRBV30|15
CAWSRKGEGGAEAFF
TGTGCCTGGAGTCGAAAAGGAGAGGGGGGAGCTGAAGCTTTCTTT
>NA|NA|TRBJ2-3|TRBV19|12
CASSVWQDTQYF
TGTGCCAGTAGTGTTTGGCAAGATACGCAGTATTTT
>NA|NA|TRBJ2-7|TRBV3-1/TRBV3-2|16
CASSHNVLNRPYEQYF
TGTGCCAGCAGCCACAACGTCCTTAACAGGCCATACGAGCAGTACTTC
>NA|NA|TRBJ1-1|TRBV24-1|15
CATSDPRGGNTEAFF
TGTGCCACCAGTGACCCAAGGGGGGGGAACACTGAAGCTTTCTTT
>NA|NA|TRBJ1-1|TRBV6-5|14
CASSSPKGFTEAFF
TGTGCCAGCAGTTCCCCTAAGGGGTTCACTGAAGCTTTCTTT
>NA|NA|TRBJ2-2|TRBV19|14
CASSLAGGTGELFF
TGTGCCAGTAGTTTGGCAGGGGGGACCGGGGAGCTGTTTTTT
>NA|NA|TRBJ1-1|TRBV5-4|15
CASSPGGSGNTEAFF
TGTGCCAGCAGCCCCGGCGGGTCGGGGAACACTGAAGCTTTCTTT
>NA|NA|TRBJ2-1|TRBV5-6|13
CASSYRSYNEQFF
TGTGCCAGCAGCTATCGCAGTTACAATGAGCAGTTCTTC
>TRBD2|NA|TRBJ2-7|TRBV2|16
CASSVRGTSGPYEQYF
TGTGCCAGCAGTGTGAGGGGGACTAGCGGCCCCTACGAGCAGTACTTC
>NA|few|TRBJ2-2|TRBV5-1|14
CASRTDPNTGELFF
TGCGCCAGCAGGACAGACCCGAACACCGGGGAGCTGTTTTTT
>NA|NA|TRBJ1-1|TRBV28|13
CASSLLGRAEAFF
TGTGCCAGCAGTTTATTAGGCCGCGCTGAAGCTTTCTTT
>NA|NA|TRBJ1-1|TRBV27|14
CASRAGGTRVEAFF
TGTGCCAGCAGAGCTGGGGGTACGAGGGTTGAAGCTTTCTTT
>NA|NA|TRBJ2-1|TRBV19|15
CASSIWRADVVEQFF
TGTGCCAGTAGTATATGGCGCGCGGATGTAGTTGAGCAGTTCTTC
>NA|NA|TRBJ2-4|TRBV9|12
CASSAPWGTQYF
TGTGCCAGCAGCGCCCCGTGGGGCACTCAGTACTTC
>TRBD1|NA|TRBJ2-7|TRBV11-2|14
CASSLRTGSYEQYF
TGTGCCAGCAGCTTACGGACAGGTTCCTACGAGCAGTACTTC
>NA|NA|TRBJ2-7|TRBV7-8|14
CASSLDAGDREQYF
TGTGCCAGCAGCTTAGATGCAGGGGACCGCGAGCAGTACTTC
>NA|NA|TRBJ1-2|TRBV20-1|11
CSAIWREGYTF
TGCAGTGCTATTTGGAGGGAAGGCTACACCTTC
>NA|NA|TRBJ2-3|TRBV5-8|15
CASSRLDRATDTQYF
TGTGCCAGCAGCCGGCTGGACAGAGCCACAGATACGCAGTATTTT
>TRBD2|NA|TRBJ2-7|TRBV12-5|18
CASGSHLRLLAGGYGQYF
TGTGCTAGTGGTTCCCACCTCCGCTTGCTAGCGGGAGGGTATGGGCAGTACTTC
>TRBD2|NA|TRBJ2-1|TRBV5-1|13
CASSERGGYEQFF
TGCGCCAGCAGCGAGCGGGGGGGATATGAGCAGTTCTTC
>NA|NA|TRBJ1-3|TRBV5-1|15
CASSLQGPSGNTIYF
TGCGCCAGCAGCCTACAGGGTCCTTCTGGAAACACCATATATTTT
>TRBD2|NA|TRBJ2-1|TRBV5-6|16
CASSSSLAGVQNEQFF
TGTGCCAGCAGCTCGAGCCTAGCGGGAGTGCAGAATGAGCAGTTCTTC
>NA|NA|TRBJ2-3|TRBV20-1|14
CSASHRDHTDTQYF
TGCAGTGCTAGTCATAGAGACCACACAGATACGCAGTATTTT
>TRBD2|few|TRBJ2-1|TRBV5-1|14
CASSLALADNEQFF
TGCGCCAGCAGCTTGGCGCTAGCGGACAATGAGCAGTTCTTC
>NA|once|TRBJ1-2|TRBV7-3|16
CASSLTAGDGLYGYTF
TGTGCCAGCAGCTTAACGGCAGGGGACGGCCTCTATGGCTACACCTTC
>NA|NA|TRBJ1-4|TRBV2|14
CASSDWRLGEKLFF
TGTGCCAGCAGTGATTGGCGACTCGGAGAAAAACTGTTTTTT